The 8 T cell receptor beta chains below all came from one sample that was sequenced in a study of PD-1 blockade in classical Hodgkin lymphoma. The data were produced by immunoSEQ multiplex PCR, yet TCRdb's version contains in-frame clones alone and is incomplete. The table records roughly 150,000 clones, about 78% of them present only once. Every single patient, without exception, relapsed after autologous stem cell transplantation, and brentuximab vedotin exposure varied. This material consisted of peripheral blood mononuclear cells (PBMCs), taken before the second cycle of nivolumab. Receptors were obtained from a human donor with classical Hodgkin lymphoma.

In its sample, this clone was seen a few times. This rearrangement joins TRBV28 to TRBJ1-2; weak D call: TRBD1 (5 bases). V was cut by 5 bases and J by 3 bases, with 13 bases left in between. In germline, CDR1 is MDHEN, CDR2 SYDVKM. This CDR3 is 14 amino acids long. CDR3 DNA sequence: TGTGCCAGCAGTGTCGCAGGGACGGACTATGGCTACACCTTC. Protein sequence: CASSVAGTDYGYTF.

Of note for this clone: Additional DNA sequences in this sample encode the identical CDR3. The chain joins TRBV19 to TRBJ2-3; weak D call: TRBD2 (5 bases). The length of the CDR3 is 15 residues. Germline values: CDR1 LNHDA, CDR2 SQIVND (reference sequence). The V gene lost 1 base and the J gene lost 0 bases, with 8 bases spanning the gap. This chain's CDR3 is CASSIGRASTDTQYF. The DNA for the CDR3 is TGTGCCAGTAGTATAGGGCGGGCTAGCACAGATACGCAGTATTTT.

The chain joins TRBV4-1 to TRBJ2-7, with 9 positions matching TRBD1. This CDR3 has 15 residues. Per germline, CDR1 MGHRA and CDR2 YSYEKL. The junction had 6 bases not matched to a gene; V was cut back by 4 bases and J by 2 bases. CDR3 in DNA: TGCGCCAGCAGCCGACAGGGGGTGGGGCCCTACGAGCAGTACTTC. Protein sequence: CASSRQGVGPYEQYF.

The genes are TRBV4-2 and TRBJ1-5; tentatively, D is TRBD1 (6 bases). V was pared by 3 bases and J by 0 bases, with 15 bases between. Germline lookup yields CDR1 LGHNA and CDR2 YNFKEQ. The CDR3 extends over 17 amino acids. CDR3 nucleotides: TGTGCCAGCAGCCATTTGGGGGGGGCTATTAGCAATCAGCCCCAGCATTTT. Protein sequence: CASSHLGGAISNQPQHF.

The V gene is TRBV9, the J gene TRBJ2-1; D gene uncertain. CDR3 length: 12 amino acids. Trimming took 3 bases from V and 9 from J, leaving 10 bases between them. Per the germline V gene, CDR1 is SGDLS and CDR2 is YYNGEE. The CDR3 protein is CASSASYSEQFF. CDR3 DNA sequence: TGTGCCAGCAGCGCCTCCTATAGTGAGCAGTTCTTC.

This chain links TRBV19 with TRBJ1-2; possible D gene TRBD1, 6 bases. The CDR3 contains 16 residues. Germline V gene lookup returns CDR1 LNHDA and CDR2 SQIVND (reference sequence). Deletions cut 6 bases from V and 3 bases from J, with 20 bases between. The CDR3 DNA follows: TGTGCCAGTAGGTGGTCGCACGGGGGCTTGGACTATGGCTACACCTTC. Translation: CASRWSHGGLDYGYTF.

V usage is TRBV19 and J usage is TRBJ1-2; no definite D call. Germline values: CDR1 LNHDA, CDR2 SQIVND (reference sequence). CDR3 length: 14 amino acids. Between the trimmed V and J ends, which lost 3 bases and 4 bases, there was a span of 12 bases. The CDR3 DNA reads TGTGCCAGTAGTATTGATGGCGGCCCCTATGGCTACACCTTC. This translates into CASSIDGGPYGYTF.

The chain has TRBV18 and TRBJ2-7; the D gene is possibly TRBD2 (5 bases). The CDR3 is 15 residues long. Germline-derived CDR1 and CDR2 are KGHSH and LQKENI. The V end lost 1 base, the J end lost 0 bases, and 10 bases lay between the germline ends. This CDR3 reads CASSPRSGSSYEQYF. The CDR3 DNA sequence: TGTGCCAGCTCACCACGCAGCGGTAGCTCCTACGAGCAGTACTTC.